This record looks at one T cell receptor beta chain sequence and its context. The antigen is not known. The sample originates from a study of response to subunit inactivated influenza vaccine. Findings and caveats of the study: It was the authors' suggestion that each seasonal influenza vaccination recruits few new T cells.

The J segment lost 2 bases and the V segment lost 4 bases, leaving 5 bases of the junction unmatched. Germline-derived CDR1 and CDR2 are SNHLY and FYNNEI. This CDR3 has 15 residues. TCRdb re-analysed the RT-PCR reads in MiXCR, keeping a single row per CDR3 protein. Of about 830,000 distinct CDR3 sequences in the sample, less than 20% were seen once. The chain links TRBV2 to TRBJ2-1; 7 bases line up with TRBD1. The receptor's source is a man in his fifties or sixties who received an inactivated influenza vaccine. The source was PBMCs from blood, collected about 5 days after vaccination. The CDR3 is CASSGQGVTYNEQFF. The CDR3 DNA follows: TGTGCCAGCAGTGGGCAGGGGGTGACCTACAATGAGCAGTTCTTC. Based on the CDR3 plus reference TRBV2 and TRBJ2-1, the full variable domain is EPEVTQTPSHQVTQMGQEVILRCVPISNHLYFYWYRQILGQKVEFLVSFYNNEISEKSEIFDDQFSVERPDGSNFTLKIRSTKLEDSAMYFCASSGQGVTYNEQFFGPGTRLTVL.